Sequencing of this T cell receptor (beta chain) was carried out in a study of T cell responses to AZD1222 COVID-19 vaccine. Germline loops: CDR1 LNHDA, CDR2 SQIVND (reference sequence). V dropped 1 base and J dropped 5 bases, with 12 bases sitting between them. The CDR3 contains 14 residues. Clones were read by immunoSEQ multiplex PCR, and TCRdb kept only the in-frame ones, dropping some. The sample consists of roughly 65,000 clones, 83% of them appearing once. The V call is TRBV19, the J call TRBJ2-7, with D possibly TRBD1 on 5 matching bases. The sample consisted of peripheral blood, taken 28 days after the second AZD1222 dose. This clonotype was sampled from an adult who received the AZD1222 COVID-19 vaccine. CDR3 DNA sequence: TGTGCCAGTAGTATAGGCAGGGTTGACCACGAGCAGTACTTC. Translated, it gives CASSIGRVDHEQYF.